Listed here are 21 T cell receptor beta chains from one sample, sequenced in a study of blood T cell dynamics during melanoma immunotherapy. Time point meaning: week 3, after first cycle of checkpoint inhibitor. Method: immunoSEQ multiplex PCR; TCRdb's copy keeps in-frame clones and lacks some. The sample includes roughly 29,000 clones, 80% to 85% of them seen just once. The sample was blood, taken from a patient treated with checkpoint blockade. Receptor source: a human donor with melanoma.

The gene calls are TRBV27 and TRBJ2-3; 11 bases are a match to TRBD2. This CDR3 region has 17 residues. CDR1 MNHEY and CDR2 SMNVEV come from the germline V gene (reference sequence). V trimming: 3 bases; J trimming: 4 bases; junction bases outside the gene matches: 9. The CDR3 region is CASSFLIAGGRPDTQYF. The DNA of the CDR3 is TGTGCCAGCAGTTTCCTCATAGCGGGGGGGCGGCCAGATACGCAGTATTTT.

The V gene is TRBV11-2, the J gene TRBJ2-3; possibly TRBD2 for D (5 bases). The V and J ends lost 0 bases and 0 bases respectively, with 7 bases between them. The germline V gene encodes CDR1 SGHAT and CDR2 FQNNGV. The CDR3 consists of 15 residues. For the CDR3, the DNA is TGTGCCAGCAGCTTAGATGGGAGAAGCACAGATACGCAGTATTTT. It encodes CASSLDGRSTDTQYF.

This chain links TRBV28 with TRBJ2-7; TRBD2 matches 8 bases. J was trimmed by 4 bases and V by 3 bases; bases with no gene match: 8. The CDR3 runs to 15 residues. CDR1 MDHEN and CDR2 SYDVKM come from the germline V gene. CDR3 DNA sequence: TGTGCCAGCAGTTTTCGGGGGGGAATATCGTACGAGCAGTACTTC. Encoded protein: CASSFRGGISYEQYF.

This clone was picked up one time. The rearrangement joins TRBV9 to TRBJ1-2; 7 bases are a match to TRBD1. CDR3 length: 15 residues. In germline, CDR1 is SGDLS, CDR2 YYNGEE. V shed 0 bases and J 5 bases; nucleotides not matched to a gene: 7. The CDR3 sequence is CASSVEARGEYGYTF. DNA of the CDR3: TGTGCCAGCAGCGTAGAAGCCAGGGGGGAGTATGGCTACACCTTC. The full variable domain, its missing parts supplied by reference TRBV9 and TRBJ1-2, is DSGVTQTPKHLITATGQRVTLRCSPRSGDLSVYWYQQSLDQGLQFLIQYYNGEERAKGNILERFSAQQFPDLHSELNLSSLELGDSALYFCASSVEARGEYGYTFGSGTRLTVV.

J is TRBJ2-1 and V is TRBV5-1, with TRBD1 as a possible D gene (5 bases). CDR3 size: 15 residues. Germline loops: CDR1 SGHRS, CDR2 YFSETQ. V was pared by 0 bases and J by 3 bases, with 10 bases between. The CDR3 protein is CASSLEGWYYNEQFF. The CDR3 coding sequence is TGCGCCAGCAGCTTGGAGGGGTGGTACTACAATGAGCAGTTCTTC.

This chain joins TRBV6-6 and TRBJ1-2, with a weak D call TRBD1 (5 bases). Germline V gene sequence: CDR1 MNHNY, CDR2 SVGAGI (reference sequence). V lost 7 bases and J 5 bases, leaving 14 bases between the germline ends. This CDR3 is 13 amino acids long. The CDR3 here is CASTPDSRYGYTF. The CDR3 DNA follows: TGTGCCAGCACCCCCGACAGTAGGTATGGCTACACCTTC.

This clone was counted a single time. The chain has TRBV6-6 and TRBJ1-3, with D hard to call. CDR1 MNHNY and CDR2 SVGAGI come from the germline V gene (reference sequence). CDR3 size: 12 residues. V was clipped by 0 bases and J by 6 bases, with 3 bases between them. Here the CDR3 DNA reads TGTGCCAGCAGTTACTCGCAAAACACCATATATTTT. Residues: CASSYSQNTIYF.

This chain connects TRBV19 to TRBJ1-2; no clear D. Germline CDR1 and CDR2: LNHDA and SQIVND (reference sequence). The CDR3 is made up of 12 amino acids. The germline V and J ends were trimmed by 9 bases and 4 bases, with 12 bases remaining between them. The CDR3 DNA is TGTGCCAGCGCCGACGTAATCTATGGCTACACCTTC. It translates to CASADVIYGYTF. The whole variable domain, remainder taken from reference TRBV19 and TRBJ1-2, is DGGITQSPKYLFRKEGQNVTLSCEQNLNHDAMYWYRQDPGQGLRLIYYSQIVNDFQKGDIAEGYSVSREKKESFPLTVTSAQKNPTAFYLCASADVIYGYTFGSGTRLTVV.

The rearrangement links TRBV14 to TRBJ1-1, with D hard to call. The CDR3 totals 13 residues. With 3 bases removed from V and 2 bases from J, the gap between germline ends came to 7 bases. The germline CDR1 and CDR2 sequences are SGHDN and FVKESK. In nucleotides, the CDR3 is TGTGCCAGCAGCCAGGGGTTTAACACTGAAGCTTTCTTT. It translates to CASSQGFNTEAFF.

This clone was counted between two and nine times. The chain has TRBV6-5 and TRBJ2-2; D remains unclear. This CDR3 has 14 amino acids. Germline V CDR1 and CDR2: MNHEY, SVGAGI. Trimming took off 4 bases at V and 3 bases at J, with 9 bases between the two ends. The CDR3, as DNA: TGTGCCAGCAGTTCCCCAGGCTACACCGGGGAGCTGTTTTTT. This codes for CASSSPGYTGELFF.

This chain links TRBV27 with TRBJ1-2; D remains unclear. Germline CDR1 MNHEY, CDR2 SMNVEV (reference sequence). V dropped 5 bases and J dropped 5 bases, with 12 bases sitting between them. The CDR3 is made up of 13 amino acids. CDR3 in DNA: TGTGCCAGCAGTACCAGGACTTTTTATGGCTACACCTTC. Its translation is CASSTRTFYGYTF.

The chain uses TRBV11-3 and TRBJ2-7; possibly TRBD1 or TRBD2 for D (5 bases each). The length of the CDR3 is 13 residues. CDR1 and CDR2 from the germline V gene are SGHNT and YENEEA. Deletions cut 2 bases from V and 2 bases from J, with 7 bases between. The CDR3, as DNA: TGTGCCAGCAGCTTAATGGGGGCCTACGAGCAGTACTTC. It translates to CASSLMGAYEQYF.

V usage is TRBV28 and J usage is TRBJ2-1; 7 nucleotides match TRBD2. Germline V gene sequence: CDR1 MDHEN, CDR2 SYDVKM. J lost 3 bases, V lost 3 bases, and 5 bases had no gene match. The CDR3 is made up of 15 amino acids. The chain's CDR3 is CASSLRLADYNEQFF. The CDR3 nucleotides read TGTGCCAGCAGTTTGCGTCTAGCGGACTACAATGAGCAGTTCTTC.

V gene TRBV10-3 combines with J gene TRBJ2-3; no reliable D call. This CDR3 has 13 amino acids. CDR1 ENHRY and CDR2 SYGVKD come from the germline V gene. Trimming shortened V by 2 bases and J by 7 bases, and 10 bases separated the two germline ends. The CDR3 nucleotides are TGTGCCATCAGTGAGGGGTTCAGTTATACGCAGTATTTT. The encoded protein is CAISEGFSYTQYF.

In DNA form, the CDR3 reads TGCGCCAGCAGCACCGGGACAGGGTACAATGAGCAGTTCTTC. Translating gives CASSTGTGYNEQFF. This chain connects TRBV5-1 to TRBJ2-1; 9 nucleotides line up with TRBD1. CDR3 size: 14 residues. In germline, CDR1 is SGHRS, CDR2 YFSETQ. With 4 bases clipped from V and 4 bases from J, the junction kept 3 bases outside the gene matches.

The V call is TRBV5-4, the J call TRBJ2-7; D tentatively fits TRBD1 or TRBD2 (6 bases each). V lost 4 bases to trimming and J lost 3 bases, with 14 bases between them. Looked up from germline, CDR1 is SGHNT and CDR2 is YYREEE (reference sequence). There are 14 residues in the CDR3. CDR3 DNA: TGTGCCAGCAGCGGACGGGGGCGCAACTACGAGCAGTACTTC. It specifies CASSGRGRNYEQYF.

This chain joins TRBV7-9 and TRBJ1-4; D call uncertain. V dropped 5 bases and J dropped 13 bases, with 17 bases sitting between them. CDR1 is SEHNR and CDR2 is FQNEAQ in the germline V gene (reference sequence). This CDR3 is built from 13 residues. The CDR3 region is CASSPLGLHVLFF. In DNA form, the CDR3 reads TGTGCCAGCAGCCCGCTAGGGTTACACGTACTGTTTTTT. Filled out from reference TRBV7-9 and TRBJ1-4, the complete variable domain reads DTGVSQNPRHKITKRGQNVTFRCDPISEHNRLYWYRQTLGQGPEFLTYFQNEAQLEKSRLLSDRFSAERPKGSFSTLEIQRTEQGDSAMYLCASSPLGLHVLFFGSGTQLSVL.

This chain links TRBV6-1 with TRBJ1-2; no reliable D call. The CDR3 extends over 13 amino acids. V lost 6 bases, J lost 3 bases, and 11 bases lay in between. Germline assignment: CDR1 MNHNS and CDR2 SASEGT. The CDR3 sequence: CASSVVAYYGYTF. The CDR3 nucleotides are TGTGCCAGCAGCGTAGTGGCCTACTATGGCTACACCTTC.

The rearrangement uses TRBV7-6 and TRBJ1-4, with TRBD1 matching 8 bases. The CDR3 is 16 residues long. The germline gives CDR1 SGHVS, CDR2 FNYEAQ. J lost 1 base, V lost 4 bases, and 5 bases had no gene match. The chain's CDR3 is CASSSRTGRTNEKLFF. CDR3 sequence (DNA): TGTGCCAGCAGCTCCCGGACAGGGCGAACTAATGAAAAACTGTTTTTT.

The V call is TRBV4-1, the J call TRBJ2-5; D remains unclear. The J call is uncertain, as TRBJ2-7 better fits the DNA end. The CDR3 extends over 14 amino acids. Germline lookup yields CDR1 MGHRA and CDR2 YSYEKL. In DNA, the CDR3 is TGCGCCAGCAGCCAGGCCCCGATTCCCTACGAGCAGTACTTC. Encoded protein: CASSQAPIPYEQYF.

In DNA form, the CDR3 reads TGTGCCAGTAGTATAGGAGGCAGCAATCAGCCCCAGCATTTT. Its translation is CASSIGGSNQPQHF. J is TRBJ1-5 and V is TRBV19; D is ambiguous. CDR1 and CDR2 (germline): LNHDA, SQIVND (reference sequence). This CDR3 region has 14 residues. V shed 1 base and J shed 1 base, with 5 bases lying between them.